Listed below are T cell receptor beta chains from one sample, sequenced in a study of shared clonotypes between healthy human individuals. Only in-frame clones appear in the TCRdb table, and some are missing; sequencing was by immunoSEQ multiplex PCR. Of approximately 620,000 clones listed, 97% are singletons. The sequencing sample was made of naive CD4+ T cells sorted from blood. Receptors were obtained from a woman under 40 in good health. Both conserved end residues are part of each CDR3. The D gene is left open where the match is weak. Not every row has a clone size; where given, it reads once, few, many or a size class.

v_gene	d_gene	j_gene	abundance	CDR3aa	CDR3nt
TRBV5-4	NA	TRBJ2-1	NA	CASSFRGDTLNEQFF	TGTGCCAGCAGCTTTAGGGGGGATACTCTCAATGAGCAGTTCTTC
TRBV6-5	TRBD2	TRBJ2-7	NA	CASSTWTSGYEQYF	TGTGCCAGCAGTACATGGACTAGCGGCTACGAGCAGTACTTC
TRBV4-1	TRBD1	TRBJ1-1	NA	CASSPEDRGTEAFF	TGCGCCAGCAGCCCCGAGGACAGGGGAACTGAAGCTTTCTTT
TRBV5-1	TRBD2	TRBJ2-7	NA	CASSPTSGSSNEQYF	TGCGCCAGCAGCCCGACTAGCGGGAGTTCGAACGAGCAGTACTTC
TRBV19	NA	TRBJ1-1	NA	CASRGPGANTEVFF	TGTGCCAGTAGAGGTCCGGGGGCGAACACTGAAGTTTTCTTT
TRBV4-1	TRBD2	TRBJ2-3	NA	CASSQTSGFLTDTQYF	TGCGCCAGCAGCCAAACTAGCGGGTTTCTCACAGATACGCAGTATTTT
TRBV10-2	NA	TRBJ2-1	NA	CASRTLMDEQFF	TGCGCCAGCAGGACCCTAATGGATGAGCAGTTCTTC
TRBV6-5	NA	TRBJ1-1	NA	CASSRNKRTEAFF	TGTGCCAGCAGTAGGAACAAGCGGACTGAAGCTTTCTTT
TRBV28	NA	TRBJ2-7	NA	CASSLGGGYEQYF	TGTGCCAGCAGTCTGGGTGGGGGTTACGAGCAGTACTTC
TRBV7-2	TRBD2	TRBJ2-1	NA	CASSLGGAGGLFEQFF	TGTGCCAGCAGCTTAGGCGGGGCGGGAGGGCTGTTTGAGCAGTTCTTC
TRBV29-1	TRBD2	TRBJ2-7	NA	CSVEEVGSGIPLSYEQYF	TGCAGCGTTGAAGAGGTCGGTAGCGGGATTCCTCTCTCCTACGAGCAGTACTTC
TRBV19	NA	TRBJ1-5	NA	CASRAMDYSNQPQHF	TGTGCCAGTAGGGCGATGGACTATAGCAATCAGCCCCAGCATTTT
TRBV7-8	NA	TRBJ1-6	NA	CASSPASSYNSPLHF	TGTGCCAGCAGTCCAGCGAGCTCCTATAATTCACCCCTCCACTTT
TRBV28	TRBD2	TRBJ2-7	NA	CASSPPSGTALYEQYF	TGTGCCAGCAGCCCACCCAGCGGGACCGCACTCTACGAGCAGTACTTC
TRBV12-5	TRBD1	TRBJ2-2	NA	CASGLGQGDTGELFF	TGTGCTAGTGGTTTGGGGCAGGGGGACACCGGGGAGCTGTTTTTT
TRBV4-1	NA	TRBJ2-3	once	CASSQVHSGDTQYF	TGCGCCAGCAGCCAAGTTCACTCCGGGGATACGCAGTATTTT
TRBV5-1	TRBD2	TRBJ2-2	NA	CASSLAPGLAEANTGELFF	TGCGCCAGCAGCTTGGCTCCGGGACTAGCGGAAGCGAACACCGGGGAGCTGTTTTTT
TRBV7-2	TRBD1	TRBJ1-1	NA	CASSSRGRGVYEAFF	TGTGCCAGCAGCTCGAGGGGCAGGGGGGTTTATGAAGCTTTCTTT
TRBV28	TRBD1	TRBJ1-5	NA	CASVTGTGRQPQHF	TGTGCCAGCGTGACCGGGACAGGGCGGCAGCCCCAGCATTTT
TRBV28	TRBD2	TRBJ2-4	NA	CASSRRGLAGPTKNIQYF	TGTGCCAGCAGCCGAAGGGGACTAGCGGGACCGACCAAAAACATTCAGTACTTC
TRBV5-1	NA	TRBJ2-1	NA	CASSLEDRSNEQFF	TGCGCCAGCAGCTTGGAGGACCGGAGCAATGAGCAGTTCTTC
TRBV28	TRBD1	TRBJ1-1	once	CASSLGGQGMNTEAFF	TGTGCCAGCAGTTTAGGAGGACAGGGAATGAACACTGAAGCTTTCTTT